This T cell receptor beta chain was recorded in a study of T cells in women clearing cervical HPV infection. Study information: Controls' single incident HPV16 infection cleared within 12 months without precancer. Study-wide results and caveats: CIN3+ cases had significantly higher TCR repertoire richness than controls, but evenness did not differ.

Assay used: immunoSEQ multiplex PCR; TCRdb lists only in-frame clones, some missing. The data include about 25,000 clones; the top ten clones carry about 3.9%. The CDR3 spans 15 residues. Looked up from germline, CDR1 is SEHNR and CDR2 is FQNEAQ (reference sequence). On this clone: Its antigen is undetermined. The read gets to within 3 residues of the CDR3 end, and the germline J gene fills in the rest.

Sequenced material: blood buffy coat. The V call is TRBV7-9, the J call TRBJ1-1; D may be TRBD1 (6 bases). This TCR was sampled from a woman between 18 and 75 years old with a cervical HPV16 infection that either progressed to CIN3+ or cleared (not recorded which). This chain's CDR3 is CASSLGQGSPYEAFF. The CDR3 DNA, read in part, is TGTGCCAGCAGCTTAGGGCAGGGGAGCCCCTACGAG.